The sequence of this T cell receptor beta chain was determined in a study of blood T cell repertoires in COVID-19. Study summary: The United States, Italy and Spain provided the acute and convalescent COVID-19 samples. The cDNA or gDNA used as material had been derived from T cells, B-cell-depleted T cells, or PBMCs.

Authors' processing steps: Estimation of nucleated cell counts was performed using reference gene primer amplification. The assay was immunoSEQ multiplex PCR, and TCRdb's table has in-frame clones only and misses some. The D gene and trimming were derived from the DNA, and the V and J assignments and clone size from that table. The sample consists of 25,000 to 35,000 clones, 72% of them appearing once. This clone is deemed medium-sized. The V end was cut by 3 bases, the J end by 6 bases, with 8 bases between. Germline V gene data show CDR1 as LNHDA and CDR2 as SQIVND (reference sequence). This CDR3 spans 12 amino acids.

The specimen sequenced was peripheral blood. The clonotype originates from a boy younger than 10 with active or convalescent COVID-19. The chain joins TRBV19 to TRBJ1-2; D remains ambiguous. CDR3: CASSISGDGYTF. The CDR3 coding sequence is TGTGCCAGTAGTATCTCCGGGGATGGCTACACCTTC.